This T cell receptor beta chain was documented in a study of shared clonotypes between healthy human individuals. The assay was run at deep level. Sorted-subset replicate PCRs used roughly 180 ng DNA, some 30,000 T cell genomes. In the study's own analysis: As immunoSEQ supplied junction-only sequences (without quality scores), filtering differed. Profiled with immunoSEQ multiplex PCR; TCRdb holds only in-frame clones, not every one. V and J calls and clone size follow that table, whereas D and trimming were derived from the DNA. The data contain about a million clones, 70% to 80% of them singletons. Trimming removed 4 bases from V and 2 bases from J, with 19 bases in between. The CDR3 covers 17 residues. Germline CDR1 is SGHRS and CDR2 is YFSETQ. Splitting of CD4+ cells produced CD45RA+ naive and CD45RA-negative memory subsets.

The TCR sequence derives from a man aged 18 to 30 in good health. Some clones in this sample may be carry-over from other donors' samples. V and J are TRBV5-1 and TRBJ2-1; possible D gene TRBD2, 7 bases. The sequenced material came from memory CD4+ T cells from PBMCs. Subset meaning: CD45RA-negative fraction. The CDR3 protein is CASSGPGGPSAYNEQFF. Written as DNA, the CDR3 is TGCGCCAGCAGCGGACCGGGGGGCCCAAGTGCCTACAATGAGCAGTTCTTC. The complete variable domain, with remaining parts taken from reference TRBV5-1 and TRBJ2-1, reads KAGVTQTPRYLIKTRGQQVTLSCSPISGHRSVSWYQQTPGQGLQFLFEYFSETQRNKGNFPGRFSGRQFSNSRSEMNVSTLELGDSALYLCASSGPGGPSAYNEQFFGPGTRLTVL.